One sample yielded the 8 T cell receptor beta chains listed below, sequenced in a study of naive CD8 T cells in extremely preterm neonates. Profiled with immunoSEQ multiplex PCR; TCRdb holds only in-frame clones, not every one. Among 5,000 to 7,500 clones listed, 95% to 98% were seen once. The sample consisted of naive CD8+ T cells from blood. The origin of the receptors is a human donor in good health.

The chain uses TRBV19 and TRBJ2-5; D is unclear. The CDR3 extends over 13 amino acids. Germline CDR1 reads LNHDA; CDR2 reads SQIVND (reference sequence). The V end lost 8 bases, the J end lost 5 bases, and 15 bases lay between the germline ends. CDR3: CASDAAHGETQYF. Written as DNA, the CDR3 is TGTGCCAGTGACGCGGCGCACGGGGAGACCCAGTACTTC.

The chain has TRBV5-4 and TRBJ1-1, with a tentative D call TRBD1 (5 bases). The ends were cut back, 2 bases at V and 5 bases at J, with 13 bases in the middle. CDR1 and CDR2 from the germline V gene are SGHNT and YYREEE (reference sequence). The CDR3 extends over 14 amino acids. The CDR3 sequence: CASSFSQGETEAFF. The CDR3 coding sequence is TGTGCCAGCAGCTTCTCTCAGGGTGAGACTGAAGCTTTCTTT.

In DNA form, the CDR3 reads TGTGCCAGCAGCCCGCGACAAGGCTACTACAATGAGCAGTTCTTC. Translated, it gives CASSPRQGYYNEQFF. This rearrangement joins TRBV21-1 to TRBJ2-1; TRBD1 is the table's D call and was not checked against the DNA. TRBV21-1 is assigned pseudogene status. CDR3 length: 15 residues.

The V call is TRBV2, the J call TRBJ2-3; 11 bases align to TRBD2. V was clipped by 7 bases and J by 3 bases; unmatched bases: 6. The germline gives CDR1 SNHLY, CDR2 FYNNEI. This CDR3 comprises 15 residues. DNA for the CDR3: TGTGCCAGCATATTAGGGACTAGCGGAACAGATACGCAGTATTTT. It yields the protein CASILGTSGTDTQYF.

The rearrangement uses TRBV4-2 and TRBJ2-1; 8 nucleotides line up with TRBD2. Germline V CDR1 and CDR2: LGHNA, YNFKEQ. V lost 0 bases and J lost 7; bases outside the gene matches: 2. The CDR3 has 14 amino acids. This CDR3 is CASSQDPSGNEQFF. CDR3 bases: TGTGCCAGCAGCCAAGACCCTAGCGGGAATGAGCAGTTCTTC.

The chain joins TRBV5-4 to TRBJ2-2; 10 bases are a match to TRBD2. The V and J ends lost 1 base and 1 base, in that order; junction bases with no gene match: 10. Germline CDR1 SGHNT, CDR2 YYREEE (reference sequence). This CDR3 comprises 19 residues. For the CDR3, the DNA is TGTGCCAGCAGCTTGTTTCCAGGGTCTAGCGGGAGGAACACCGGGGAGCTGTTTTTT. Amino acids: CASSLFPGSSGRNTGELFF.

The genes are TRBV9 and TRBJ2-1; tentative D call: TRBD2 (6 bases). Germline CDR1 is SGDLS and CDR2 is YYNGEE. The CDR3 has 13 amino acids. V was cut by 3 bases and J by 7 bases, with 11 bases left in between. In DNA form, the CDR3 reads TGTGCCAGCAGCGGGGGAGGAGCTAATGAGCAGTTCTTC. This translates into CASSGGGANEQFF.

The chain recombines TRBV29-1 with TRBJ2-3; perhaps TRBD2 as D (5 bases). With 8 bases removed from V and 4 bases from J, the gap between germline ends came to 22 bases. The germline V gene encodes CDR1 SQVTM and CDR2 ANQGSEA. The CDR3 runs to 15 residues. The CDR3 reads CSQLPGMETADTQYF. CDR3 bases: TGCAGCCAATTACCCGGGATGGAAACGGCAGATACGCAGTATTTT.